What follows are 16 T cell receptor beta chains derived from one specimen sequenced in a study of T cells in Graves' hyperthyroidism and ophthalmopathy. What was amplified from RNA transcripts were TCR beta CDR3 regions. Initially, a first-round RT-PCR of the TCR CDR3 employed the HTBI primer set. TCRdb re-called the multiplex PCR reads with MiXCR, one entry per CDR3 protein. The sample includes 300,000 to 350,000 distinct CDR3 sequences, 15% to 20% seen only once; the top ten take about 53%. The sample was blood. These receptors all come from a woman aged 45-65 years with Graves' hyperthyroidism.

As regards this clonotype: This clone may be a read error of a much larger clone one base away. This rearrangement joins TRBV6-1 to TRBJ1-2; D unclear. In germline, CDR1 is MNHNS, CDR2 SASEGT. The CDR3 length is 10 residues. CDR3 sequence reads: CAISAYGYTF. The CDR3 coding sequence is TGTGCCATCAGTGCTTATGGCTACACCTTC.

The chain is built from TRBV20-1 and TRBJ2-7; D might be TRBD2 (6 bases). Per the germline V gene, CDR1 is DFQATT and CDR2 is SNEGSKA (reference sequence). The CDR3 contains 11 residues. This CDR3 reads CSARDSGEQYF. The CDR3 DNA sequence: TGCAGCGCCCGGGACTCTGGCGAGCAGTACTTC.

This chain joins TRBV24-1 and TRBJ2-2; 10 bases fit TRBD1. The CDR3 is 14 amino acids. From germline, CDR1 is KGHDR and CDR2 SFDVKD. After removal of 4 bases from V and 7 bases from J, the junction contained 2 bases not matched to a gene. The CDR3 is CATSERTGGGELFF. CDR3 nucleotide sequence: TGTGCCACCAGTGAACGGACAGGGGGCGGGGAGCTGTTTTTT.

V usage is TRBV5-1 and J usage is TRBJ2-3, with D possibly being TRBD1 (6 bases). CDR3 length: 15 residues. Germline V gene lookup returns CDR1 SGHRS and CDR2 YFSETQ. Trimming cost V 0 bases and J 3 bases, with 11 bases left between them. For the CDR3, the DNA is TGCGCCAGCAGCTTGGGGACAGCTAAAACAGATACGCAGTATTTT. Translated, it gives CASSLGTAKTDTQYF.

The table lists this clonotype with a few counts. This sequence joins TRBV11-2 and TRBJ2-1; D might be TRBD1 (6 bases). The CDR3 consists of 15 residues. V lost 5 bases, J lost 4 bases, and 15 bases lay in between. Germline CDR1 SGHAT, CDR2 FQNNGV. As DNA, the CDR3 is TGTGCCAGCAGCCAAACAGGGAATAATTACAATGAGCAGTTCTTC. This sequence encodes CASSQTGNNYNEQFF. The full variable domain, in which reference TRBV11-2 and TRBJ2-1 provide the parts outside the CDR3, is EAGVAQSPRYKIIEKRQSVAFWCNPISGHATLYWYQQILGQGPKLLIQFQNNGVVDDSQLPKDRFSAERLKGVDSTLKIQPAKLEDSAVYLCASSQTGNNYNEQFFGPGTRLTVL.

This clonotype was seen ten or more times. This chain links TRBV5-1 with TRBJ1-1; D possibly corresponds to TRBD1 (5 bases). Trimming left V 4 bases short and J 1 base short, with 8 bases between. The CDR3 covers 13 residues. Germline V gene sequence: CDR1 SGHRS, CDR2 YFSETQ. CDR3 protein: CASSQDKNTEAFF. Here the CDR3 DNA reads TGCGCCAGCAGCCAGGACAAGAACACTGAAGCTTTCTTT.

In the case of this clonotype: One base away lies a much larger clone, so this may be a sequencing read error. The chain carries TRBV6-1 and TRBJ1-5; D is perhaps TRBD1 (6 bases). Trimming removed 7 bases from V and 6 bases from J, with 13 bases in between. CDR1 MNHNS and CDR2 SASEGT come from the germline V gene. The CDR3 loop spans 13 amino acids. The CDR3 DNA reads as TGTGCCAGCATGACGGGGGGCAGTCAGCCCCAGCATTTT. Translating gives CASMTGGSQPQHF.

This clonotype has just a few counts. This chain connects TRBV18 to TRBJ2-3; TRBD2 might be the D (6 bases). Germline lookup yields CDR1 KGHSH and CDR2 LQKENI. The CDR3 length is 15 residues. Trimming shortened V by 3 bases and J by 3 bases, and 13 bases separated the two germline ends. CDR3 loop: CASSPALAKTDTQYF. The CDR3, as DNA: TGTGCCAGCTCACCCGCGCTAGCGAAGACAGATACGCAGTATTTT.

This clonotype was seen a few times. A much bigger clone sits one base away, suggesting this may be a read error. The chain is built from TRBV3-1 and TRBJ2-1, with D possibly matching TRBD2 (6 bases). Germline V gene sequence: CDR1 LGHDT, CDR2 YNNKEL (reference sequence). The CDR3 consists of 15 residues. The CDR3 region has the DNA TGTGCCAGCAACCAAGTTGTGGGGACTGACAATGAGCAGTTCTTC. Its translation: CASNQVVGTDNEQFF.

This clonotype was found many times. This chain uses TRBV11-1 with TRBJ1-2; a weak D match, TRBD1 (5 bases). Per germline, CDR1 SGHAT and CDR2 FQDESV (reference sequence). Trimming cost V 4 bases and J 4 bases, with 13 bases left between them. The CDR3 runs 14 residues. CDR3: CASSSLRTSYGYTF. For the CDR3, the DNA is TGTGCCAGCAGCTCGCTTCGGACAAGCTATGGCTACACCTTC.

The J gene is TRBJ1-2, the V gene TRBV13; D call uncertain. V was cut by 5 bases and J by 6 bases, with 10 bases left in between. The germline gives CDR1 PRHDT, CDR2 FYEKMQ (reference sequence). The CDR3 loop spans 12 amino acids. The CDR3 region is CASSAGSNGYTF. In nucleotides, the CDR3 is TGTGCCAGCAGCGCAGGTTCCAATGGCTACACCTTC.

This clonotype was picked up a small number of times. The rearrangement uses TRBV5-6 and TRBJ1-2; 7 bases fit TRBD1. V was clipped by 6 bases and J by 3 bases; unmatched bases: 11. The CDR3 extends over 15 amino acids. CDR1 and CDR2 (germline): SGHDT, YYEEEE. CDR3 in amino acids: CASTPRGRGDYGYTF. The CDR3 coding sequence is TGTGCCAGCACCCCGAGGGGCAGGGGGGACTATGGCTACACCTTC.

This chain uses TRBV10-3 with TRBJ1-2; tentative D call: TRBD1 (5 bases). Trimming pared 0 bases from V and 4 bases from J, leaving 9 bases between. The CDR3 extends over 14 amino acids. The germline V gene has CDR1 ENHRY and CDR2 SYGVKD. The CDR3 loop is CAISESGEGYGYTF. In nucleotides, the CDR3 is TGTGCCATCAGTGAGTCGGGGGAAGGCTATGGCTACACCTTC.

Regarding this clonotype: A read error may be the cause here, since a much bigger clone is one base away. CDR3 bases: TGCGCCAGCAGCTCGGCGGGTTGGCGCAATCAGCCCCAGCATTTT. Translating it yields CASSSAGWRNQPQHF. This rearrangement joins TRBV5-1 to TRBJ1-5, with D unclear. V was pared by 3 bases and J by 2 bases, with 12 bases between. CDR3 length: 15 residues. The germline V gene has CDR1 SGHRS and CDR2 YFSETQ.

The J gene is TRBJ1-5, the V gene TRBV11-2, with D hard to call. Looked up from germline, CDR1 is SGHAT and CDR2 is FQNNGV. This CDR3 contains 12 residues. Trimming stripped 5 bases from V and 4 bases from J, with 6 bases between. CDR3 protein: CASSPENQPQHF. For the CDR3, the DNA is TGTGCCAGCAGCCCAGAAAATCAGCCCCAGCATTTT.

This clonotype has just a few counts. This chain links TRBV7-2 with TRBJ1-2; 10 bases align to TRBD1. This CDR3 comprises 15 residues. Germline CDR1 and CDR2: SGHTA and FQGNSA. The J segment lost 7 bases and the V segment lost 0 bases, leaving 5 bases of the junction unmatched. CDR3 amino acids: CASSLAMDRGIGYTF. In DNA form, the CDR3 reads TGTGCCAGCAGCTTAGCGATGGACAGGGGGATTGGCTACACCTTC.